This T cell receptor beta chain was profiled in a study of shared clonotypes between healthy human individuals. General study results and limits: Enrolling few donors narrowed the genetic and exposure-history diversity that was represented.

For sorted subsets, 200 ng DNA per replicate equaled approximately 32,000 T cell genomes. Assay: immunoSEQ multiplex PCR; the TCRdb copy retains only in-frame clones and omits some. The sample records millions of clones, approximately 93% being singletons. In regard to this clone: Its antigen is unknown.

Germline V gives CDR1 MDHEN, CDR2 SYDVKM. Unmatched junction bases numbered 5, after V lost 7 bases and J lost 1 base. This CDR3 comprises 14 residues. The TCR comes from a man aged 18-30 years in good health. Some clones in this sample may be carry-over from other donors' samples. The rearrangement uses TRBV28 and TRBJ2-5; 8 bases fit TRBD2. The sample comprised naive CD4+ T cells from PBMCs. This sample's subset: CD45RA+ positively selected. The CDR3 here is CASNQGLAQETQYF. The CDR3 DNA sequence: TGTGCCAGCAACCAAGGACTAGCCCAAGAGACCCAGTACTTC.